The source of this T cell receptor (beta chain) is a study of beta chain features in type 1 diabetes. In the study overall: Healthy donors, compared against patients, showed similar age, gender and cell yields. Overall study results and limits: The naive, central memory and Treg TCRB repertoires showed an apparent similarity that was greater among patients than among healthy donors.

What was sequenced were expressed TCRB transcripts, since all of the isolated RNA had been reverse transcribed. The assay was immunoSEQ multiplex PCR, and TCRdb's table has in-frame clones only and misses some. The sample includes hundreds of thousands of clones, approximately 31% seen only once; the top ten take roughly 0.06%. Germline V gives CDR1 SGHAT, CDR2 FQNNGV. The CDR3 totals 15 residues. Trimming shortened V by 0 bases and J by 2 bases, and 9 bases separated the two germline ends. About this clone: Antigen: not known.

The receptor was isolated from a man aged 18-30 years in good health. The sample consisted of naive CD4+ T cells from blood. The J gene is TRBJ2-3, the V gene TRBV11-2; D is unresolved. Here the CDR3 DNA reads TGTGCCAGCAGCTTAGACGGTCTCTACACAGATACGCAGTATTTT. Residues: CASSLDGLYTDTQYF.